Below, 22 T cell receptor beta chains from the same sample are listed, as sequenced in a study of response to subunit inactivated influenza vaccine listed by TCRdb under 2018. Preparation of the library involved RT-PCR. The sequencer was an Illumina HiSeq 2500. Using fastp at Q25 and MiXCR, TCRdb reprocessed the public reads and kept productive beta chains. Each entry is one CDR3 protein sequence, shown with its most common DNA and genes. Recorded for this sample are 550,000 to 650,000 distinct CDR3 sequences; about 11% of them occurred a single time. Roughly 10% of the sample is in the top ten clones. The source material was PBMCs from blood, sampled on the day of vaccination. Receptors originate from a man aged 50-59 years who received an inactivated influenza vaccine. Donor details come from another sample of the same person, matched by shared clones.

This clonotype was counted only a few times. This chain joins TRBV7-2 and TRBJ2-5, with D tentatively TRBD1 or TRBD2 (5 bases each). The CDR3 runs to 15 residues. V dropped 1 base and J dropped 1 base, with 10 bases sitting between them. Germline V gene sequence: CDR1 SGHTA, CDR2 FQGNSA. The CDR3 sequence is CASSLGDGFQETQYF. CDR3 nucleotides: TGTGCCAGCAGCTTAGGGGACGGTTTCCAAGAGACCCAGTACTTC.

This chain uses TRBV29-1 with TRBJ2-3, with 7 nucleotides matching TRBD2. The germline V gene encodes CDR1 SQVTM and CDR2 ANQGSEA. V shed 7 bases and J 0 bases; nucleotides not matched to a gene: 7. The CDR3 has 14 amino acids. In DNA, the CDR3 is TGCAGCGGTAGCGGGTCGTCTAGCACAGATACGCAGTATTTT. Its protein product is CSGSGSSSTDTQYF.

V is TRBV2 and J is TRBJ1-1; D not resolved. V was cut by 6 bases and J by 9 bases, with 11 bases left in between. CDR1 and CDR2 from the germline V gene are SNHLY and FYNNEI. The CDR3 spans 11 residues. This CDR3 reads CASSDRAKAFF. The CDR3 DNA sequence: TGTGCCAGCAGCGACCGAGCCAAAGCTTTCTTT.

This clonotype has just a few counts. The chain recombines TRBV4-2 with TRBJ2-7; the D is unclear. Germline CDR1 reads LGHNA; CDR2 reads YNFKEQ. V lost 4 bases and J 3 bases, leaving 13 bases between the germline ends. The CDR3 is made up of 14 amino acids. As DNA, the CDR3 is TGTGCCAGCAGCCCTACAACTCAAGACTACGAGCAGTACTTC. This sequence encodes CASSPTTQDYEQYF.

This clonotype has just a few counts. The CDR3 loop reads CAWSSGPAYEQYF. The CDR3 nucleotides are TGTGCCTGGAGTTCTGGACCAGCCTACGAGCAGTACTTC. This rearrangement joins TRBV30 to TRBJ2-7; D gene unclear. V gave up 2 bases and J gave up 2 bases, with 10 bases separating them. The V gene's germline CDR1 is GTSNPN and CDR2 SVGIG (reference sequence). The CDR3 is 13 amino acids.

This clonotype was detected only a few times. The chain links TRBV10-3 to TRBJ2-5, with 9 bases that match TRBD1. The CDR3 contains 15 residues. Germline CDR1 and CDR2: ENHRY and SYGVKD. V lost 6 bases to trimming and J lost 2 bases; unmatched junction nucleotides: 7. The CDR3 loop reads CAISEDRGYQETQYF. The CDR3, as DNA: TGTGCCATCAGCGAGGACAGGGGTTATCAAGAGACCCAGTACTTC.

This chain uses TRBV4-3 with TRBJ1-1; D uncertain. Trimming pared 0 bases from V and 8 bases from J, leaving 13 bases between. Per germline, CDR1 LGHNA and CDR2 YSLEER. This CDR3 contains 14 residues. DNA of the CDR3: TGCGCCAGCAGCCAAGATCGGCGGATGAGAGAAGCTTTCTTT. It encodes CASSQDRRMREAFF.

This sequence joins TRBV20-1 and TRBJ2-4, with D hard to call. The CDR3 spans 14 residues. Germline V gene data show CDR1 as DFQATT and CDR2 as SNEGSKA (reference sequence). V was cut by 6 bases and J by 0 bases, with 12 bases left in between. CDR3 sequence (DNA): TGCAGTGCCCCCCACCACTTAGCCAAAAACATTCAGTACTTC. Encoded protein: CSAPHHLAKNIQYF.

In DNA, the CDR3 is TGTGCCAGCAGTCCTCTCGGCACCCCCTCGCCCTACGAGCAGTACTTC. As protein: CASSPLGTPSPYEQYF. The rearrangement links TRBV6-1 to TRBJ2-7; D remains ambiguous. Trimming took off 5 bases at V and 2 bases at J, with 19 bases between the two ends. This CDR3 contains 16 residues. Per germline, CDR1 MNHNS and CDR2 SASEGT.

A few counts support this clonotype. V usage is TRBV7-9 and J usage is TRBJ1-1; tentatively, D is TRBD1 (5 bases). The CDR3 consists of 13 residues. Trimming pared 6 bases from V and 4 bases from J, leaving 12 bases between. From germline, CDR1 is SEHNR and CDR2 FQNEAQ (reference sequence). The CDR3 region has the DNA TGTGCCAGCAGTGCGACTAGGGGCACTGAAGCTTTCTTT. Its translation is CASSATRGTEAFF.

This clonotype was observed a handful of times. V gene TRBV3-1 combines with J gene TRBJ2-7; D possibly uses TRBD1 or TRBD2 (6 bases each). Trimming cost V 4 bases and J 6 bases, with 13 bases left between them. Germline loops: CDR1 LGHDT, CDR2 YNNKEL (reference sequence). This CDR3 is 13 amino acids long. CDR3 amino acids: CASSRVGGSEQYF. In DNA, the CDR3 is TGTGCCAGCAGCCGGGTAGGGGGGAGCGAGCAGTACTTC.

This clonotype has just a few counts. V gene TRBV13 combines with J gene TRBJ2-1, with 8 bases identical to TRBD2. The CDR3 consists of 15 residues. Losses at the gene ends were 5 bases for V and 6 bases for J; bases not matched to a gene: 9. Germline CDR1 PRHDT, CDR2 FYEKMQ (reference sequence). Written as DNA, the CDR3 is TGTGCCAGCAGCAGCCCCGGACTAGCACTCAATGAGCAGTTCTTC. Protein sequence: CASSSPGLALNEQFF. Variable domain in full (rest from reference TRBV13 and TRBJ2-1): AAGVIQSPRHLIKEKRETATLKCYPIPRHDTVYWYQQGPGQDPQFLISFYEKMQSDKGSIPDRFSAQQFSDYHSELNMSSLELGDSALYFCASSSPGLALNEQFFGPGTRLTVL.

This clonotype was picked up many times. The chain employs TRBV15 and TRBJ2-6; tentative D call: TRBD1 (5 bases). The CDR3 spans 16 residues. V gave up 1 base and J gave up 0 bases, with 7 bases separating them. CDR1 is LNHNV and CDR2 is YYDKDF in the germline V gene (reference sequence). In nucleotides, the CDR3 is TGTGCCACCAGCAGAGGAGACAGCTCTGGGGCCAACGTCCTGACTTTC. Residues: CATSRGDSSGANVLTF. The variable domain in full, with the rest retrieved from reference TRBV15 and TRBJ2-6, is DAMVIQNPRYQVTQFGKPVTLSCSQTLNHNVMYWYQQKSSQAPKLLFHYYDKDFNNEADTPDNFQSRRPNTSFCFLDIRSPGLGDTAMYLCATSRGDSSGANVLTFGAGSRLTVL.

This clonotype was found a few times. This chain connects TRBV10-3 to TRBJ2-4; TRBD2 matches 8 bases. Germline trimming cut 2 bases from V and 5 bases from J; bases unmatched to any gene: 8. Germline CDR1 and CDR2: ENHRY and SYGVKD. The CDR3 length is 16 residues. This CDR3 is CAISEELAVYQNIQYF. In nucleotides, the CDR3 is TGTGCCATCAGTGAGGAACTAGCGGTGTACCAAAACATTCAGTACTTC.

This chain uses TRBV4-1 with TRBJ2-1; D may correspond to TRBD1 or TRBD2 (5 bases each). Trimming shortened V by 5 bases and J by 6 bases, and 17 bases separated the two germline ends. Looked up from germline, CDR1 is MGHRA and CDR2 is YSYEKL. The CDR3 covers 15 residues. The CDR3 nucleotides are TGCGCCAGCAGCTCGGGGCAGGGTGCGGTCAATGAGCAGTTCTTC. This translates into CASSSGQGAVNEQFF.

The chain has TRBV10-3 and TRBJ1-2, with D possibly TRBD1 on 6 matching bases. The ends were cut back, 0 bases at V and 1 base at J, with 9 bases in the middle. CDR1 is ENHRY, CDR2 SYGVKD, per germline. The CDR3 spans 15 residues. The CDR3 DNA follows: TGTGCCATCAGTGAGTCGACGGACAGTAACTATGGCTACACCTTC. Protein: CAISESTDSNYGYTF.

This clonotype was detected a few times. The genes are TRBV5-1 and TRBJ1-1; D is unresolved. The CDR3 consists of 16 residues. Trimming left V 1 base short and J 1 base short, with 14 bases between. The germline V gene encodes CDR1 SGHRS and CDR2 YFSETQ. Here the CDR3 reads CASSLSTASRNTEAFF. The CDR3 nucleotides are TGCGCCAGCAGCTTGAGTACAGCTTCGAGGAACACTGAAGCTTTCTTT.

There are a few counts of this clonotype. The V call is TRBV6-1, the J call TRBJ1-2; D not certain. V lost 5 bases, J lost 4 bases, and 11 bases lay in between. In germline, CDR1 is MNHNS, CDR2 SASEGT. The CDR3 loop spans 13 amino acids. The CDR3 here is CASSPADSYGYTF. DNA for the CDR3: TGTGCCAGCAGTCCCGCAGACTCCTATGGCTACACCTTC.

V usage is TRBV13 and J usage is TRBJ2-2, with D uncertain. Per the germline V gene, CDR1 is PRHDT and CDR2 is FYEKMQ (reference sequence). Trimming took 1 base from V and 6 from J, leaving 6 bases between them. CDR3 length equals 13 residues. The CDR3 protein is CASSLADSGELFF. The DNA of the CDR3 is TGTGCCAGCAGCTTAGCTGACTCCGGGGAGCTGTTTTTT.

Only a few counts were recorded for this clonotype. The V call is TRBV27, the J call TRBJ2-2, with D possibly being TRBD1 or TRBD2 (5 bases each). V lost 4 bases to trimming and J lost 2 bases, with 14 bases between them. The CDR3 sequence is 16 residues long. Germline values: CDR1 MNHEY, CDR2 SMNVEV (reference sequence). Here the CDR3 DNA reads TGTGCCAGCAGTTGGACCGGGACGGGAAACACCGGGGAGCTGTTTTTT. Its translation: CASSWTGTGNTGELFF.

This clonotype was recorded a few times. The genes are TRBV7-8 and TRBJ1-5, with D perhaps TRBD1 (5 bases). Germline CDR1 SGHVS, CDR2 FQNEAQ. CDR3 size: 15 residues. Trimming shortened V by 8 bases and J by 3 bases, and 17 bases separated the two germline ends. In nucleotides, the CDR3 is TGTGCCAGCGCACGTGGGTCAGGGTTCAATCAGCCCCAGCATTTT. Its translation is CASARGSGFNQPQHF.

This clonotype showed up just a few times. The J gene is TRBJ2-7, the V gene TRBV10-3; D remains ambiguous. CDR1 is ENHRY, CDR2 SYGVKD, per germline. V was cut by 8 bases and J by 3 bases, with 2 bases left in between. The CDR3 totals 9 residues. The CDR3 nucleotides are TGTGCCATCGACTACGAGCAGTACTTC. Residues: CAIDYEQYF.